These T cell receptor beta chains were read from a single sample in a study of Graves' ophthalmopathy and Graves' hyperthyroidism. TCRdb re-called the multiplex PCR reads with MiXCR, one entry per CDR3 protein. The data show 210,000 or so distinct CDR3 sequences, 25% to 30% seen once. Sequenced sample: peripheral blood. The receptors derive from a man aged 50-59 years with Graves' ophthalmopathy. Each CDR3 is given with its conserved first and last residue.

V: TRBV5-1; CDR3: CASSLGQAGMWEQYF
V: TRBV6-5; CDR3: CASSFRQGYTGELFF
V: TRBV11-2; CDR3: CASRMTGAYEQYF
V: TRBV12-3/TRBV12-4; CDR3: CASSPDREETQYF
V: TRBV24-1; CDR3: CATSDLGGSYEQYF
V: TRBV29-1; CDR3: CSAVVWGDTEAFF
V: TRBV12-3/TRBV12-4; CDR3: CASSLRDRETEAFF
V: TRBV7-9; CDR3: CASPGDRSNYGYTF
V: TRBV28; CDR3: CASSGGSSYEQYF
V: TRBV28; CDR3: CASSSDGTYGYTF
V: TRBV7-2; CDR3: CASSPGQPSGTNYGYTF
V: TRBV6-2/TRBV6-3; CDR3: CASIHRVNDSPLHF
V: TRBV6-2/TRBV6-3; CDR3: CASSSLASETQYF
V: TRBV7-8; CDR3: CASSLVGGGAFF
V: TRBV30; CDR3: CAAEDGAGANVLTF
V: TRBV18; CDR3: CASQRTSGSIYEQYF
V: TRBV2; CDR3: CASTNDRASNQPQHF
V: TRBV6-2/TRBV6-3; CDR3: CASSYREHIYEQYF
V: TRBV7-9; CDR3: CASSPEIGETQYF